The clone carrying this TCR beta chain was detected only once. The data originate from a study of technical replicates of blood from several donors. Sequenced by immunoSEQ multiplex PCR; TCRdb stores in-frame clones only, minus some. The sample yields more than 90,000 clones, 95% seen once. The sequenced sample was T cells isolated from PBMCs. This clonotype was obtained from a human donor in good health.

The CDR3 spells CSVGAERGGTDTQYF. The CDR3 DNA reads TGCAGCGTTGGCGCGGAGCGGGGAGGCACAGATACGCAGTATTTT. V is TRBV29-1 and J is TRBJ2-3; 7 bases fit TRBD2. CDR3 length equals 15 residues. The germline gives CDR1 SQVTM, CDR2 ANQGSEA. With 4 bases clipped from V and 1 base from J, the junction kept 8 bases outside the gene matches.